The clone carrying this TCR beta chain has only a few counts. The source of the sample is a study of CD8 T cells in ankylosing spondylitis. Germline V gene lookup returns CDR1 LNHDA and CDR2 SQIVND (reference sequence). There are 15 residues in the CDR3. V lost 5 bases to trimming and J lost 6 bases, with 16 bases between them. Preparation of TCR beta libraries was done by quantitative 5'-RACE with molecular barcodes. Each CDR3 protein gets one entry after TCRdb re-called the 5' RACE reads with MiXCR. Here the sample spans roughly 130,000 distinct CDR3 sequences, approximately 8.4% being singletons. This TCR was recovered from a male donor with ankylosing spondylitis. Sequenced input: synovial fluid, either unsorted or a sorted T cell fraction (not recorded which). The V gene is TRBV19, the J gene TRBJ2-2; D might be TRBD2 (5 bases). The CDR3 region has the DNA TGTGCCAGTAGTGACACTAGTATTGCGTCCGGGGAGCTGTTTTTT. Protein: CASSDTSIASGELFF.